This T cell receptor (beta chain) was obtained from a study of T cell repertoires in cytomegalovirus infection. About the research overall: It was recently identified HLA-C-restricted and well-studied HLA-B-restricted CMV epitopes that the study used. Indicated by public TCR beta signatures were CMV infection and matching HLA type. General study results and limits: Of the TCR beta families, the public ones yielded a cumulative frequency that identified carriers of CMV plus the relevant HLA. It was HLA-C-restricted CMV-specific TCR beta clonotypes that dominated the response ex vivo.

The CDR3 has 15 residues. Germline loops: CDR1 LGHDT, CDR2 YNNKEL (reference sequence). Trimming removed 0 bases at V and 7 bases at J, with 10 bases between. MiXCR, applied by TCRdb to the reads, yields one record per CDR3 protein. The profile shows about 830,000 distinct CDR3 sequences, around a third of them singletons. Comment on this clonotype: The antigen is unknown.

This TCR was sampled from a human donor in good health (CMV status not recorded). Some clones in this sample may be carry-over from other donors' samples. The V gene is TRBV3-1, the J gene TRBJ1-6, with no clear D. The sample was cultured CD8+ T cells from PBMCs, taken from culture after CMV antigen stimulation. CDR3 DNA sequence: TGTGCCAGCAGCCAAGATCGGTCCAGGAATTCACCCCTCCACTTT. Translation: CASSQDRSRNSPLHF.